This TCR beta chain was retrieved from a study of blood T cell repertoires in COVID-19. Across the whole study: Sites across the United States, Italy and Spain contributed samples from acute and convalescent COVID-19.

In this sample, this clone turned up a few times. The CDR3 has 15 residues. Germline V lookup: CDR1 SNHLY, CDR2 FYNNEI. V was pared by 7 bases and J by 5 bases, with 20 bases between. Sequencing was performed with immunoSEQ multiplex PCR; in TCRdb, only in-frame clones are kept and a portion is missing. The sample lists 200,000 to 250,000 clones; 75% to 85% were seen once. Participants, about 18 to 89 years old, spanned approximately 26 US areas. Each participant's cohort was designated according to participant-reported clinical history. V usage is TRBV2 and J usage is TRBJ1-1; D is unresolved. Material: PBMCs or T cells enriched from blood (not recorded which). The sequence came from a man younger than 40 with acute COVID-19. CDR3 nucleotide sequence: TGTGCCAGCATCAAAAGTCGGGGAGGGTATACTGAAGCTTTCTTT. Protein: CASIKSRGGYTEAFF.